This T cell receptor beta chain derives from a study of cytomegalovirus exposure and HLA in healthy donors. Study-wide results and caveats: The authors listed roughly 150 TCR beta chains as cytomegalovirus-associated.

Comment on this clone: Its cognate antigen is unknown.

Trimming shortened V by 4 bases and J by 1 base, and 17 bases separated the two germline ends. The CDR3 loop spans 16 amino acids. This PCR relied on a set of 60 Vbeta primers and 13 Jbeta primers. Some clones are missing from TCRdb's copy, which holds only in-frame ones; the method was immunoSEQ multiplex PCR. This sample has about 180,000 clones, with approximately 78% found just once. This clonotype was sampled from a human donor in good health. Sequencing input: PBMCs. V usage is TRBV5-3 and J usage is TRBJ1-2, with D tentatively TRBD1 (5 bases). TRBV5-3 is labeled an ORF, and its function is uncertain. In nucleotides, the CDR3 is TGTGCCAGAAGCAAAGCAGGCAGGGTGGGTAACTATGGCTACACCTTC. Its translation is CARSKAGRVGNYGYTF.